This T cell receptor (beta chain) was identified in a study of blood T cells in healthy people across ages. General observations from the study: No conclusive comparison of naive versus antigen-experienced cells was possible with unsorted PBMCs. Older individuals had lower TCR beta diversity per million T cells (the decline was roughly linear). Naive T cell percentage showed a strong correlation with the diversity of TCR beta.

Combining a sample-barcoded 5' primer with a J-beta primer mix, a second PCR ran for 7 to 11 cycles. TCRdb re-derived calls from the 5' RACE reads in MiXCR, one entry per CDR3 protein. The sample records around 650,000 distinct CDR3 sequences, 32% being singletons. This clonotype was seen only a few times. The antigen is not known. Trimming removed 5 bases from V and 2 bases from J, with 18 bases in between. The CDR3 is 16 residues long. CDR1 is SEHNR and CDR2 is FQNEAQ in the germline V gene (reference sequence). The source is an elderly woman in good health. The source material was blood. The V call is TRBV7-9, the J call TRBJ1-1, with D tentatively TRBD1 (6 bases). This CDR3 reads CASSPLGRGTNTEAFF. CDR3 sequence (DNA): TGTGCCAGCAGCCCGCTGGGCAGGGGCACAAACACTGAAGCTTTCTTT.